The text below deals with one T cell receptor beta chain. Its target is unknown. Splitting of each subset's genomic DNA was done evenly across several immunoSEQ plates. Assay: immunoSEQ multiplex PCR; the TCRdb copy retains only in-frame clones and omits some. Found here are fewer than 1.4 million clones, more than 75% of them singletons; the top ten hold 0.5% to 0.65%. The data were obtained in a study of shared clonotypes between healthy human individuals. Deletions cut 2 bases from V and 2 bases from J, with 9 bases between. CDR3 size: 14 residues. Germline V lookup: CDR1 SNHLY, CDR2 FYNNEI. Study-wide findings and caveats: Clonotypes that were shared across a handful of donors made up about 5.1% of naive CD4 clonotypes. Sequencing depth was predicted to influence how clonotypes are shared among donors. The sole specimen, blood, was sampled, and tissue repertoires likely differ.

The sequenced sample consisted of memory CD4+ T cells from PBMCs. The sample's subset: CD45RA-negative fraction. This clonotype was obtained from a young man in good health. Some clones in this sample may be carry-over from other donors' samples. This sequence joins TRBV2 and TRBJ2-5, with D unclear. CDR3 sequence (DNA): TGTGCCAGCAGTGAAACACCCTTTCAAGAGACCCAGTACTTC. Its translation is CASSETPFQETQYF.